This T cell receptor (beta chain) comes out of a study of blood T cell repertoires in COVID-19. About the research overall: Both acute and convalescent COVID-19 samples were obtained from the United States, Italy and Spain.

Authors' processing steps: Amplifying reference gene primers gave estimates of nucleated cell counts. Sequencing was performed with immunoSEQ multiplex PCR; in TCRdb, only in-frame clones are kept and a portion is missing. V, J and clone size were drawn from that table, and D and trimming were deduced from the DNA. The table records 300,000 to 400,000 clones, about 87% of them present only once. Seattle's enrolled individuals joined amid active infection and were then monitored longitudinally. This TCR derives from a woman between 50 and 59 years old with COVID-19, enrolled during active disease. The sequenced sample consisted of peripheral blood.

CDR3 in amino acids: CASSSAGTSGGLRYF. Here the CDR3 DNA reads TGTGCCAGCAGTTCGGCCGGGACTAGCGGGGGACTAAGGTACTTC. The chain recombines TRBV7-2 with TRBJ2-7, with 14 nucleotides matching TRBD2. The CDR3 runs to 15 residues. CDR1 and CDR2 (germline): SGHTA, FQGNSA. Losses at the gene ends were 6 bases for V and 12 bases for J; bases not matched to a gene: 13.